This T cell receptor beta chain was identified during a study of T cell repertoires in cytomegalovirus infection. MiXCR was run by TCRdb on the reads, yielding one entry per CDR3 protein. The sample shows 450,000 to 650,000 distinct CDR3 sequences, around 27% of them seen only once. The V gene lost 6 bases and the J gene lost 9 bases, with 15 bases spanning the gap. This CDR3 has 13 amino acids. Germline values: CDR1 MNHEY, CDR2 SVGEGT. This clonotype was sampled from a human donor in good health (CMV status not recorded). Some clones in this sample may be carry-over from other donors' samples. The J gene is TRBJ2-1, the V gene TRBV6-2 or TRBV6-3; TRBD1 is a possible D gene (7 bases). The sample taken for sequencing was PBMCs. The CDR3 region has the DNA TGTGCCAGCAGCTACCACAGGGGAGGTGAGCAGTTCTTC. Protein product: CASSYHRGGEQFF.